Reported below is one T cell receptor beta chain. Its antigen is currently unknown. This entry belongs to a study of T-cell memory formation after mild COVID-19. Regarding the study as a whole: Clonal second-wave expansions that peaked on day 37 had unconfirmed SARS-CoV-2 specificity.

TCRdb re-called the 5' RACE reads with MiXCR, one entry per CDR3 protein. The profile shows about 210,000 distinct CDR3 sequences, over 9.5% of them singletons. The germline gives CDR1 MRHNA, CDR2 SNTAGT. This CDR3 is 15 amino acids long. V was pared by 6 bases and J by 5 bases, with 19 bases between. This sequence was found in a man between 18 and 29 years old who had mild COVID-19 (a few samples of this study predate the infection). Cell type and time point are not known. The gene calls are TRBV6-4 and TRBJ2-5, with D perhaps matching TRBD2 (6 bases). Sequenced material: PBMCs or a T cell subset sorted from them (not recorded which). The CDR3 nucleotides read TGTGCCAGCAGCTGGGCCAGCGGGTCGGGGGAGACCCAGTACTTC. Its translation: CASSWASGSGETQYF.